This entry describes one TCR beta chain. The data derive from a study of blood T cell repertoires in COVID-19. Overall study context: The samples span acute and convalescent COVID-19 from the United States, Italy and Spain. T cells, B-cell-depleted T cells, or PBMCs supplied cDNA or gDNA.

Authors' analysis steps: Estimation of nucleated cell counts was performed using reference gene primer amplification. This table comes from immunoSEQ multiplex PCR, and its TCRdb copy is limited to in-frame clones, with some not included. D and trimming were read from the DNA, whereas the V and J calls and clone size are those reported in that table. Among 100,000 to 150,000 clones listed, about 85% were seen once. The TCR originated in a man aged 80 or over with active or convalescent COVID-19. The material sequenced was peripheral blood.

CDR3 protein: CASGFLRAGSDTQYF. The CDR3 coding sequence is TGTGCTAGTGGTTTCCTCCGTGCAGGATCAGATACGCAGTATTTT. This chain links TRBV12-5 with TRBJ2-3, with no clear D. The CDR3 has 15 amino acids. Germline V CDR1 and CDR2: LGHNT, FRNRAP. V dropped 3 bases and J dropped 4 bases, with 14 bases sitting between them.